A selection of T cell receptor beta chains follows, all from one sample in a study of blood T cells in healthy people across ages. Via MiXCR, TCRdb re-called the 5' RACE reads, giving one row per CDR3 protein. The table includes roughly 1.5 million distinct CDR3 sequences, roughly 43% detected once. Sequenced input: blood. The receptors shown here come from a woman aged 18-30 years in good health. The CDR3 runs from the conserved cysteine through the conserved F or W. The order of the fields is CDR3 DNA, CDR3 protein, D gene, clone size, J gene, CDR3 length, V gene. The D gene is left open where the match is weak. Clone size is not always given. Where it is, it says once, few, many or a class for expanded clones.

TGCAGTGCTAATAGGGGAAGGGAAAAACTGTTTTTT | CSANRGREKLFF | NA | few | TRBJ1-4 | 12 | TRBV20-1
TGTGCCAGCAGTTCGGGACTAGCGGGTAGCTCCTACAATGAGCAGTTCTTC | CASSSGLAGSSYNEQFF | TRBD2 | many | TRBJ2-1 | 17 | TRBV2
TGTGCCAGTTTTGGACGCTACCCCATGAACACTGAAGCTTTCTTT | CASFGRYPMNTEAFF | NA | few | TRBJ1-1 | 15 | TRBV28
TGTGCCATCAGGCCGGGACAGGAAGTCGGGGAGCTGTTTTTT | CAIRPGQEVGELFF | TRBD1 | NA | TRBJ2-2 | 14 | TRBV10-3
TGTGCCAGCAGGATCCAGGGAGGGAACACTGAAGCTTTCTTT | CASRIQGGNTEAFF | NA | NA | TRBJ1-1 | 14 | TRBV27
TGTGCCAGCAGCCAACAACAGTTGAACACTGAAGCTTTCTTT | CASSQQQLNTEAFF | NA | NA | TRBJ1-1 | 14 | TRBV3-1
TGCAGCGTTGCCGAGGGAGGCCGCTACGAGCAGTACTTC | CSVAEGGRYEQYF | NA | NA | TRBJ2-7 | 13 | TRBV29-1
TGCAGCGTTGTGTCGGCTTATGGCTACACCTTC | CSVVSAYGYTF | NA | many | TRBJ1-2 | 11 | TRBV29-1
TGCAGCGTCACCGGCGGCGGTTCCTATGGCTACACCTTC | CSVTGGGSYGYTF | NA | few | TRBJ1-2 | 13 | TRBV29-1
TGTGCCAGCAGCTTAGTTGGGATGGCAGATACGCAGTGTTTT | CASSLVGMADTQCF | NA | NA | TRBJ2-3 | 14 | TRBV7-9
TGTGCCAGCGGCCTCAGCAGATTCTATGGCTACACCTTC | CASGLSRFYGYTF | NA | NA | TRBJ1-2 | 13 | TRBV12-3/TRBV12-4
TGCAGTGCCGGGGCCCCTCCCACCTACGAGCAGTACTTC | CSAGAPPTYEQYF | NA | few | TRBJ2-7 | 13 | TRBV20-1
TGTGCCAGCAGCTTAGGCGCAGGGTCGGAGACCCAGTACTTC | CASSLGAGSETQYF | NA | NA | TRBJ2-5 | 14 | TRBV7-9
TGCGCCAGCAGCGCCCCGACAGGAGGGGGTGAAGCTTTCTTT | CASSAPTGGGEAFF | NA | few | TRBJ1-1 | 14 | TRBV5-1
TGTGCCGGCAGTTTCCCGCAACGAACAGGGGGGCTACTCAGTGAGCAGTTCTTC | CAGSFPQRTGGLLSEQFF | TRBD1 | NA | TRBJ2-1 | 18 | TRBV27
TGTGCCAGTTGGTTAGCGGGGTCCTACAATGAGCAGTTCTTC | CASWLAGSYNEQFF | TRBD2 | few | TRBJ2-1 | 14 | TRBV6-2/TRBV6-3
TGTGCCAGCAGTAAGAGGGGCAGGGGGCTTAGGGAGCAGTACTTC | CASSKRGRGLREQYF | TRBD1 | NA | TRBJ2-7 | 15 | TRBV3-1
TGTGCCAGCAGCCAGTACGGGGCCCACAATGAGCAGTTCTTC | CASSQYGAHNEQFF | NA | few | TRBJ2-1 | 14 | TRBV3-1
TGTGCCCACAAAGCGGGGGGTGCTACGCAGTATTTT | CAHKAGGATQYF | TRBD2 | NA | TRBJ2-3 | 12 | TRBV10-3
TGCAGTGCACCTAACAGCGGGAGTTTCAATGAGCAGTTCTTC | CSAPNSGSFNEQFF | TRBD2 | few | TRBJ2-1 | 14 | TRBV20-1
TGTGCCAGCAGCCCGAGGGCCCAAGAGACCCAGTACTTC | CASSPRAQETQYF | NA | many | TRBJ2-5 | 13 | TRBV18
TGTGCCAGCAGTTTGCAAGTTCCTAGCACAGATACGCAGTATTTT | CASSLQVPSTDTQYF | NA | NA | TRBJ2-3 | 15 | TRBV12-3/TRBV12-4
TGCAGTGCTCCCACCCAGACTAGCGGGAGCACAGATACGCAGTATTTT | CSAPTQTSGSTDTQYF | TRBD2 | many | TRBJ2-3 | 16 | TRBV20-1
TGTGCCAGCAGCTGGGCGGGGAACAATGAGCAGTTCTTC | CASSWAGNNEQFF | NA | NA | TRBJ2-1 | 13 | TRBV5-5
TGTGCCAGCAGCCTTAGCCAGGGTCAGCCCCAGCATTTT | CASSLSQGQPQHF | NA | few | TRBJ1-5 | 13 | TRBV7-9
TGTGCCAGCAGCCACAGACAGGGACAAGAGACCCAGTACTTC | CASSHRQGQETQYF | TRBD1 | NA | TRBJ2-5 | 14 | TRBV7-2